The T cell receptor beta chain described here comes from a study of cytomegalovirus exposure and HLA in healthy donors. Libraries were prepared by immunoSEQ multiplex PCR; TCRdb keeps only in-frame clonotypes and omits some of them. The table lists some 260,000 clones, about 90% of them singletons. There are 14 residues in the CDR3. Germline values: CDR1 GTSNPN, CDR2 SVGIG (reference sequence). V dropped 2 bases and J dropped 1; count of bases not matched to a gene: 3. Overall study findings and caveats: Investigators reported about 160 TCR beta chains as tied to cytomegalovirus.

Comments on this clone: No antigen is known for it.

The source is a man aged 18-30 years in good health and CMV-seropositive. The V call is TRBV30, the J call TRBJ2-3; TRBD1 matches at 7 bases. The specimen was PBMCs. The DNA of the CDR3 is TGTGCCTGGAGTCAAGGACAGGGCACAGATACGCAGTATTTT. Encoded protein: CAWSQGQGTDTQYF.